A single sample gave rise to the 23 T cell receptor beta chains below, sequenced in a study of T cells expressing NK-cell markers. TCRdb reanalyzed the 5' RACE reads and collapses them to one entry per CDR3 protein, without DNA. The sample features 500,000 to 600,000 distinct CDR3 sequences, with approximately 3.6% in its top ten. Sequencing was done on a sample of blood T cells: a sorted CD56 or NKG2C T cell subset, CD4+ or CD8+ T cells, or bulk PBMC T cells (not recorded which). These receptors were collected from a young man in good health.

The chain carries TRBV10-3 and TRBJ1-5; the D gene TCRdb calls, TRBD1, cannot be checked with no DNA. Germline lookup yields CDR1 ENHRY and CDR2 SYGVKD. This CDR3 is built from 15 residues. The CDR3 loop reads CAISDGTGGNQPQHF.

V gene TRBV4-2 combines with J gene TRBJ1-2. Germline V gene lookup returns CDR1 LGHNA and CDR2 YNFKEQ. The CDR3 loop spans 16 amino acids. The CDR3 is CASSQDLDDLVHGYTF.

This chain connects TRBV7-2 to TRBJ2-1; lacking DNA, the TRBD2 call made by TCRdb goes unchecked. This CDR3 has 16 amino acids. Germline assignment: CDR1 SGHTA and CDR2 FQGNSA. The CDR3: CASSEKGLAGGRVEFF.

The chain recombines TRBV6-6 with TRBJ2-3; TCRdb's D gene call, TRBD1, goes unchecked for lack of DNA. Germline V lookup: CDR1 MNHNY, CDR2 SVGAGI (reference sequence). This CDR3 is 13 amino acids long. The CDR3 spells CASIEWGLGSQYF.

This chain joins TRBV3-1 and TRBJ2-2. Germline CDR1 and CDR2: LGHDT and YNNKEL (reference sequence). This CDR3 comprises 18 residues. CDR3 sequence: CASSQVDRRKINTGELFF. Using reference TRBV3-1 and TRBJ2-2 for the parts outside the CDR3, the full variable domain is DTAVSQTPKYLVTQMGNDKSIKCEQNLGHDTMYWYKQDSKKFLKIMFSYNNKELIINETVPNRFSPKSPDKAHLNLHINSLELGDSAVYFCASSQVDRRKINTGELFFGEGSRLTVL.

The genes are TRBV27 and TRBJ1-1. CDR3 size: 15 residues. Germline CDR1 MNHEY, CDR2 SMNVEV (reference sequence). Here the CDR3 reads CASSLLGKIDTEAFF.

The chain couples TRBV6-2 or TRBV6-3 to TRBJ2-1; TCRdb proposes TRBD2, but this gene call is untestable without DNA. The CDR3 spans 15 residues. Germline CDR1 is MNHEY and CDR2 is SVGEGT. The CDR3 is CASRDLAGLNNEQFF.

The chain combines TRBV5-1 with TRBJ1-5; TCRdb calls TRBD1, which cannot be checked without DNA. The CDR3 extends over 15 amino acids. The V gene's germline CDR1 is SGHRS and CDR2 YFSETQ. Here the CDR3 reads CASSLVGAGDQPQHF.

This sequence joins TRBV9 and TRBJ2-1; the D call from TCRdb, TRBD2, cannot be confirmed without DNA. This CDR3 has 14 amino acids. Germline-derived CDR1 and CDR2 are SGDLS and YYNGEE. CDR3 residues: CASSPRLVNNEQFF.

This chain uses TRBV19 with TRBJ1-5. The CDR3 covers 15 residues. Per germline, CDR1 LNHDA and CDR2 SQIVND (reference sequence). CDR3 region: CASSRQRQSNQPQHF. Variable domain in full (rest from reference TRBV19 and TRBJ1-5): DGGITQSPKYLFRKEGQNVTLSCEQNLNHDAMYWYRQDPGQGLRLIYYSQIVNDFQKGDIAEGYSVSREKKESFPLTVTSAQKNPTAFYLCASSRQRQSNQPQHFGDGTRLSIL.

The chain links TRBV12-3 or TRBV12-4 to TRBJ2-3; TCRdb selects TRBD2, and the lack of DNA leaves this call unchecked. The CDR3 sequence is 17 residues long. The CDR3 sequence is CASSPLGGSWGTDTQYF.

V gene TRBV5-1 combines with J gene TRBJ2-6; checking the TCRdb D call of TRBD1 is not possible without DNA. CDR3 length equals 18 residues. Germline lookup yields CDR1 SGHRS and CDR2 YFSETQ. The CDR3 spells CASRSEGGTFSGANVLTF.

The rearrangement links TRBV20-1 to TRBJ1-3. Germline-derived CDR1 and CDR2 are DFQATT and SNEGSKA (reference sequence). This CDR3 spans 13 amino acids. CDR3 region: CSAGRTSGNTIYF.

The rearrangement links TRBV6-2 or TRBV6-3 to TRBJ2-1; the D gene TCRdb calls, TRBD1, cannot be checked with no DNA. CDR1 is MNHEY and CDR2 is SVGEGT in the germline V gene. The CDR3 totals 14 residues. The CDR3 sequence is CASSRTVEHNEQFF.

This chain uses TRBV20-1 with TRBJ1-4. This CDR3 is 17 amino acids long. Germline V lookup: CDR1 DFQATT, CDR2 SNEGSKA (reference sequence). The CDR3 protein is CSATTNLRTATNEKLFF.

The chain recombines TRBV7-2 with TRBJ2-7; TCRdb names TRBD1, which stays unverified in the absence of DNA. The CDR3 runs 14 residues. Germline values: CDR1 SGHTA, CDR2 FQGNSA. The CDR3 is CASSPPGRVYEQYF.

The chain has TRBV6-9 and TRBJ2-7; the TCRdb call, TRBD1, lacks DNA for checking. This CDR3 is 14 amino acids long. In germline, CDR1 is MNHGY, CDR2 SVAAGI. CDR3 region: CAIKTDSYSYEQYF.

This sequence joins TRBV20-1 and TRBJ1-1; TCRdb outputs TRBD1, but without DNA this stays unchecked. CDR3 length: 18 amino acids. From germline, CDR1 is DFQATT and CDR2 SNEGSKA (reference sequence). CDR3 sequence: CSARGRSDRGRGDTEAFF.

The genes are TRBV20-1 and TRBJ2-1; the TCRdb D gene call, TRBD1, has no DNA to confirm it. This CDR3 region has 11 residues. CDR1 and CDR2 (germline): DFQATT, SNEGSKA (reference sequence). CDR3 region: CSSIQGIHQFF.

The V and J genes are TRBV27 and TRBJ2-1; TCRdb returns TRBD2, unconfirmable since there is no DNA. Per the germline V gene, CDR1 is MNHEY and CDR2 is SMNVEV (reference sequence). This CDR3 has 16 residues. CDR3 sequence reads: CASSSGTRASYNEQFF.

This rearrangement joins TRBV18 to TRBJ2-7; TCRdb's assignment of TRBD2 cannot be checked, as there is no DNA. The V gene's germline CDR1 is KGHSH and CDR2 LQKENI. The CDR3 consists of 16 residues. CDR3 region: CASSPLKLAGGHEQYF.

CDR3: CASSQEGGAGDNEQFF. This chain uses TRBV4-1 with TRBJ2-1; the TRBD1 assignment by TCRdb is unverifiable without DNA. The CDR3 contains 16 residues. Germline values: CDR1 MGHRA, CDR2 YSYEKL.

The V gene is TRBV14, the J gene TRBJ2-1; TCRdb's D call of TRBD1 is untestable without DNA. There are 18 residues in the CDR3. The germline gives CDR1 SGHDN, CDR2 FVKESK. The CDR3 sequence is CASSQVLGARQGNNEQFF.